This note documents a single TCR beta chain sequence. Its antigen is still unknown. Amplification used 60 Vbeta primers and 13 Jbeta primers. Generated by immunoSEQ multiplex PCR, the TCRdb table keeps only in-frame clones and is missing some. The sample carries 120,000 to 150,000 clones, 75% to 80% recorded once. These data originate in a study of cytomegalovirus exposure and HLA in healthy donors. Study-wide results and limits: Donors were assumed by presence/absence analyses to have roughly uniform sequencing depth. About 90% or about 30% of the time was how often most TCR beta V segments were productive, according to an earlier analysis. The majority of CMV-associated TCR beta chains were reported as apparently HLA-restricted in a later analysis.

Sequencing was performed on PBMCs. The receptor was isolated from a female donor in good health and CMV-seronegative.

The CDR3 here is CASSFWGDLTEAFF. For the CDR3, the DNA is TGTGCCAGCAGCTTCTGGGGGGATCTCACTGAAGCTTTCTTT. The chain carries TRBV5-5 and TRBJ1-1, with D maybe TRBD1 (5 bases). CDR1 is SGHKS, CDR2 YYEKEE, per germline (reference sequence). The CDR3 has 14 amino acids. V lost 2 bases and J 4 bases, leaving 12 bases between the germline ends.